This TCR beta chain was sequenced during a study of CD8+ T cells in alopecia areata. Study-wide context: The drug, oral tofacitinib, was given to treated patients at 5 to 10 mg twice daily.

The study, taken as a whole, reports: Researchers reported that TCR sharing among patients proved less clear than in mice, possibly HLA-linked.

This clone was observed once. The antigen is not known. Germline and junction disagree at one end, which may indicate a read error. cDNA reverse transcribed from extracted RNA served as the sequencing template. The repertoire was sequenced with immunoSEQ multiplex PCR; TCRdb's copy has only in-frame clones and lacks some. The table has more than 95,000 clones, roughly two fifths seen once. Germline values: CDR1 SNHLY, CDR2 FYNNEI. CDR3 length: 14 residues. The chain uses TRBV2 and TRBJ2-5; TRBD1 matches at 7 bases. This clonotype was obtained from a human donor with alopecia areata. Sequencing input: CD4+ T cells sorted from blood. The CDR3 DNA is TGTGCCAGCCACTATGGGACAGCAAGGCAGCCCCAATACTTC. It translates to CASHYGTARQPQYF.